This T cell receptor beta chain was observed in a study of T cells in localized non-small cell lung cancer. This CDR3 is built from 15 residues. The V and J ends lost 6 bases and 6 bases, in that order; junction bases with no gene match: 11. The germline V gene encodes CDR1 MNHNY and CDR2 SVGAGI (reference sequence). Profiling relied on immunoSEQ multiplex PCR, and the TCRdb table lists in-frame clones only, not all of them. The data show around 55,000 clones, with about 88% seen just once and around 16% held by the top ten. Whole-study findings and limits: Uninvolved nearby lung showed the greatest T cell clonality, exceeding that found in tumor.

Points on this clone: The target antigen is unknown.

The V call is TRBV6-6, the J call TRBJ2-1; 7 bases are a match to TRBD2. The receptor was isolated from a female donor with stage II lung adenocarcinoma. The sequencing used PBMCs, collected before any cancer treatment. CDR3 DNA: TGTGCCAGCAGCTCCCGGGACTACGGGGGCAATGAGCAGTTCTTC. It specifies CASSSRDYGGNEQFF.